This T cell receptor beta chain was identified in a study of CD8+CD57+ T cells in acquired aplastic anemia (dated by TCRdb to about 2018). As for the study more broadly: DNA extracted from sorted CD4+ and CD8+ cells had a mean of around 3 ug, with a range of roughly 0.2 to 27.4 ug. A CD8+CD57+ expansion meant a frequency higher than the mean frequency seen in healthy subjects. Here is what the overall study found, with its caveats: Roughly 30 CD8+ CDR3 sequences were shared between patients and controls but appeared highly expressed in patients and within their immunodominant clones. Between patients and healthy controls, no significant difference in CD8+ Simpson's diversity was found (P=0.060).

Comments on this clonotype: Its antigen specificity is not known. The input lacks base qualities; no much larger clone sits a single base away.

Genomic DNA was used as template for profiling of TCR beta VDJ combinations and CDR3 sequences. TCR repertoire sequencing was run on an Illumina HiSeq 2000. Per the authors' processing: TRBV/TRBJ rearrangement plots, CDR3 size and DJ length profiles, and Simpson's diversity index were used to assess repertoires. The most abundant DNA sequence in the deep sequencing data was taken as the immunodominant clone. CDR3 amino acid sequences were screened for sharing across subjects and were compared with published repertoires and the VDJdb database. TCRdb's own reprocessing of the public reads used fastp at Q25 and MiXCR and kept productive beta chains. Identical CDR3 protein sequences are pooled into one entry, listed with their most common genes and DNA. The V and J calls here are based on TCRdb, not the publication. The sample includes about 160,000 distinct CDR3 sequences, with 45% to 55% observed a single time. Around 3% of the sample lies in the top ten.

Patients chosen for sequencing had shown expansion of CD8+CD57+ cells by flow cytometry. Every patient had severe acquired aplastic anemia, diagnosed using the International Study of Aplastic Anemia and Agranulocytosis and Camitta criteria. At the time blood was sampled, none of the patients had received any therapy. TCR repertoires of sorted CD4+ and CD8+ blood T cells from severe aplastic anemia patients and healthy subjects were deep-sequenced in the study. In the USA, patient enrollment took place under clinicaltrials.gov protocols 00001620, 01623167, 00001397, 00071045, 00081523 and 00961064. Ficoll-Paque density gradient centrifugation was used to isolate peripheral blood mononuclear cells. Before DNA was extracted, CD4+ and CD8+ T cells were sorted using either FACS or magnetic beads. Per the germline V gene, SNHLY is the CDR1 and FYNNEI is the CDR2. Counted from cysteine to phenylalanine, this CDR3 has 14 amino acids. Only the CDR3 part of the read is kept: 42 bases, read in frame from the first base. V lost 2 bases and J lost 4 bases; the stretch between them is 11 bases long.

Recombination joined TRBV2 with TRBJ1-2; TRBD1 is a possible D gene, resting on 5 matching bases. Source material: sorted CD4+, CD8+, or CD8+CD57+ T cells (not recorded which) from PBMCs. The TCR was taken from a human donor with aplastic anemia. The nucleotide sequence is given as TGTGCCAGCAGTGAATTCCAGGGCCTCTATGGCTACACCTTC. Its protein product is CASSEFQGLYGYTF.